These T cell receptor beta chains were read from a single sample in a study of cytomegalovirus exposure and HLA in healthy donors. Sequencing was performed with immunoSEQ multiplex PCR; in TCRdb, only in-frame clones are kept and a portion is missing. The table records about 160,000 clones, roughly 85% of them present only once. The sample was PBMCs. The receptors derive from a woman in her thirties in good health and CMV-seronegative. The CDR3 runs from the conserved cysteine through the conserved F or W. Each record gives: clone size, V gene, D gene, J gene, CDR3 DNA, CDR3 protein. The D gene is left open where the match is weak. Some rows have no size entry. The others give once, few or many, or a class for an expanded clone.

abundance: NA; v_gene: TRBV7-9; d_gene: TRBD1; j_gene: TRBJ2-7; CDR3nt: TGTGCCAGCAGCGATGGGACAGGCCGCTCCTACGAGCAGTACTTC; CDR3aa: CASSDGTGRSYEQYF
abundance: few; v_gene: TRBV27; d_gene: NA; j_gene: TRBJ2-7; CDR3nt: TGTGCCAGCAAGCGGGGGAAGCAGGACAGGGGCTACGAGCAGTACTTC; CDR3aa: CASKRGKQDRGYEQYF
abundance: NA; v_gene: TRBV9; d_gene: NA; j_gene: TRBJ1-1; CDR3nt: TGTGCCAGCAGCGTCTTAAGTCCCCCGTCCTCAGCGACTGAAGCTTTCTTT; CDR3aa: CASSVLSPPSSATEAFF
abundance: NA; v_gene: TRBV5-4; d_gene: NA; j_gene: TRBJ2-5; CDR3nt: TGTGCCAGCAGCCGGGGGGAGACCCAGTACTTC; CDR3aa: CASSRGETQYF
abundance: NA; v_gene: TRBV9; d_gene: NA; j_gene: TRBJ1-5; CDR3nt: TGTGCCAGCTGGCATAAATACAGGAAATCTCATGGCAATCAGCCCCAGCATTTT; CDR3aa: CASWHKYRKSHGNQPQHF
abundance: NA; v_gene: TRBV14; d_gene: NA; j_gene: TRBJ1-2; CDR3nt: TGTGCCAGCAGCTTCGGATCGCGGGGGAAGGGCTACACCTTC; CDR3aa: CASSFGSRGKGYTF
abundance: once; v_gene: TRBV5-4; d_gene: TRBD1; j_gene: TRBJ1-2; CDR3nt: TGTGCCAGCAGCACCGGGACAGCCTATGGCTACACCTTC; CDR3aa: CASSTGTAYGYTF
abundance: NA; v_gene: TRBV27; d_gene: TRBD2; j_gene: TRBJ2-5; CDR3nt: TGTGCCAGCAGTCCCGGGGGGGGGATAGGGGAGACCCAGTACTTC; CDR3aa: CASSPGGGIGETQYF
abundance: NA; v_gene: TRBV18; d_gene: NA; j_gene: TRBJ1-4; CDR3nt: TGTGCCAGCTCACCACTCCCCCTAGCCCGGGTGGGAGAAAAACTGTTTTTT; CDR3aa: CASSPLPLARVGEKLFF
abundance: once; v_gene: TRBV5-1; d_gene: TRBD2; j_gene: TRBJ2-5; CDR3nt: TGCGCCAGCAGCTTGGTAACTAGCGGGAGTGGAAAGACCCAGTACTTC; CDR3aa: CASSLVTSGSGKTQYF
abundance: NA; v_gene: TRBV10-3; d_gene: TRBD1; j_gene: TRBJ1-2; CDR3nt: TGTGCCATCAGGAATGACAGGGGGAGTAGCTACACCTTC; CDR3aa: CAIRNDRGSSYTF
abundance: NA; v_gene: TRBV7-3; d_gene: NA; j_gene: TRBJ2-3; CDR3nt: TGTGCCAGCAGCCTGTATCCGACGGTAGGGAGCGGTAACACAGATACGCAGTATTTT; CDR3aa: CASSLYPTVGSGNTDTQYF
abundance: NA; v_gene: TRBV6-1; d_gene: TRBD1; j_gene: TRBJ1-1; CDR3nt: TGTGCCAGCAGTGTTTTAGCGGGACAGGGTGTCACTGAAGCTTTCTTT; CDR3aa: CASSVLAGQGVTEAFF
abundance: NA; v_gene: TRBV5-1; d_gene: NA; j_gene: TRBJ2-1; CDR3nt: TGCGCCAGCAGCTGGAACTATGGTGAGCAGTTCTTC; CDR3aa: CASSWNYGEQFF
abundance: NA; v_gene: TRBV4-2; d_gene: NA; j_gene: TRBJ2-2; CDR3nt: TGTGCCAGCAGCCAAGACCATCCTGCGAGGGTCGGGAACACCGGGGAGCTGTTTTTT; CDR3aa: CASSQDHPARVGNTGELFF
abundance: NA; v_gene: TRBV7-2; d_gene: NA; j_gene: TRBJ2-2; CDR3nt: TGTGCCAGCAGCCCCCGCCCACGGGGTTCGAACACCGGGGAGCTGTTTTTT; CDR3aa: CASSPRPRGSNTGELFF
abundance: NA; v_gene: TRBV6-5; d_gene: TRBD1; j_gene: TRBJ2-7; CDR3nt: TGTGCCAGCAGATCAGGGGGCTCCTACGAGCAGTACTTC; CDR3aa: CASRSGGSYEQYF
abundance: NA; v_gene: TRBV27; d_gene: TRBD1; j_gene: TRBJ2-1; CDR3nt: TGTGCCAGCAGTCCGCCCCGGGCTAGCGGACAGGGGAATGAGCAGTTCTTC; CDR3aa: CASSPPRASGQGNEQFF
abundance: NA; v_gene: TRBV4-1; d_gene: NA; j_gene: TRBJ1-2; CDR3nt: TGCGCCAGCAGCCAGCTAATCCAGGGCCTCTCCTATGGCTACACCTTC; CDR3aa: CASSQLIQGLSYGYTF
abundance: once; v_gene: TRBV19; d_gene: TRBD1; j_gene: TRBJ1-2; CDR3nt: TGTGCCAGTAGTTTTAGTGACAGGGGCATTGGAGGCTACACCTTC; CDR3aa: CASSFSDRGIGGYTF
abundance: NA; v_gene: TRBV11-3; d_gene: TRBD1; j_gene: TRBJ1-1; CDR3nt: TGTGCCAGCAGCGCACAACAGGGGGGAGCTTTCTTT; CDR3aa: CASSAQQGGAFF